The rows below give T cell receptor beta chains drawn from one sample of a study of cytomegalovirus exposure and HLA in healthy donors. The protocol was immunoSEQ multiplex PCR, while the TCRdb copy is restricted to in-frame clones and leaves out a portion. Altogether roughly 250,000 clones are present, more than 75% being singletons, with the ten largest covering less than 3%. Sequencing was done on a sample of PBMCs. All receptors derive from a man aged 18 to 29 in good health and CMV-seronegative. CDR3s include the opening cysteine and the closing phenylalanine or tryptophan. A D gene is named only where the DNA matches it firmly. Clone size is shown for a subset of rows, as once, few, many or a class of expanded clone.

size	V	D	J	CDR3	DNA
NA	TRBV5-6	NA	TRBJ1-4	CASSLAGEKLFF	TGTGCCAGCAGCTTAGCAGGTGAAAAACTGTTTTTT
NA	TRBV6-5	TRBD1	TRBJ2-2	CASTDRGGELFF	TGTGCCAGCACCGACAGGGGCGGGGAGCTGTTTTTT
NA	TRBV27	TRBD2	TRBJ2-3	CASSLGGRAERTQYF	TGTGCCAGCAGTTTAGGAGGGAGGGCCGAGAGAACGCAGTATTTT
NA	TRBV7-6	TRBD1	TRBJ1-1	CASSRQGANTEAFF	TGTGCCAGCAGCCGACAGGGGGCGAACACTGAAGCTTTCTTT
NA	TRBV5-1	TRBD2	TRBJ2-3	CASSLRLAGEFTDTQYF	TGCGCCAGCAGCTTGAGGCTAGCGGGGGAATTCACAGATACGCAGTATTTT
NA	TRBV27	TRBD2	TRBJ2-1	CASSLSFSGLAVYNEQFF	TGTGCCAGCAGTTTATCGTTTTCGGGACTAGCGGTGTACAATGAGCAGTTCTTC
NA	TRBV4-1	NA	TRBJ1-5	CASSHLTGPGWQPQHF	TGCGCCAGCAGCCACCTGACTGGGCCAGGGTGGCAGCCCCAGCATTTT
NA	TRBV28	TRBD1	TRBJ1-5	CASGPQGSNQPQHF	TGTGCCAGCGGACCACAGGGGAGCAATCAGCCCCAGCATTTT
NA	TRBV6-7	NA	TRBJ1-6	CASSSRSSSYNSPLHF	TGTGCCAGCAGTTCCAGGTCGAGCTCCTATAATTCACCCCTCCACTTT
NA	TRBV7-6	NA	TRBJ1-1	CASSASTGWAITEAFF	TGTGCCAGCAGCGCAAGCACAGGATGGGCTATCACTGAAGCTTTCTTT
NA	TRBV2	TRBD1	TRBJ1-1	CASSRDRVPPGAFF	TGTGCCAGCAGCCGGGACAGGGTTCCTCCTGGGGCTTTCTTT
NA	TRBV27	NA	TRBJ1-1	CASSLSRGQTEAFF	TGTGCCAGCAGTTTATCCAGGGGTCAGACTGAAGCTTTCTTT
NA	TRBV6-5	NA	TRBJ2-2	CASSYRAGELFF	TGTGCCAGCAGTTACCGTGCCGGGGAGCTGTTTTTT
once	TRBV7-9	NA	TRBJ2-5	CASSPGLGPETQYF	TGTGCCAGCAGCCCTGGGTTGGGCCCGGAGACCCAGTACTTC
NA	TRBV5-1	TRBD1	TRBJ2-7	CASTLNQGADEQYF	TGCGCCAGCACCTTAAACCAGGGGGCGGACGAGCAGTACTTC
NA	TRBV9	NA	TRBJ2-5	CASSVEARTGTQYF	TGTGCCAGCAGCGTAGAGGCCAGAACGGGGACCCAGTACTTC
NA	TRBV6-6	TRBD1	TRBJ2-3	CASRPRGRTDTQYF	TGTGCCAGCAGGCCCAGGGGGCGCACAGATACGCAGTATTTT
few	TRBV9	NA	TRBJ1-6	CASSVEGHSPLHF	TGTGCCAGCAGCGTAGAGGGGCACTCACCCCTCCACTTT
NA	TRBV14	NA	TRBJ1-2	CASSQEYPKTYGYTF	TGTGCCAGCAGCCAAGAGTACCCTAAGACTTATGGCTACACCTTC
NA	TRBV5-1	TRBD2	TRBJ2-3	CASSWGLAGTDTQYF	TGCGCCAGCAGCTGGGGACTAGCGGGAACAGATACGCAGTATTTT
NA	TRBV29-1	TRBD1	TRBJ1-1	CSVVGDRMGNTEAFF	TGCAGCGTTGTGGGGGACAGGATGGGAAACACTGAAGCTTTCTTT
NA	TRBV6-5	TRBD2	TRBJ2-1	CASNPTSGGASEQFF	TGTGCCAGCAATCCGACTAGCGGGGGGGCCAGTGAGCAGTTCTTC
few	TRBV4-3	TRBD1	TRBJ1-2	CASSQDRGEQGAGGYTF	TGCGCCAGCAGCCAAGATAGGGGGGAACAGGGGGCTGGTGGCTACACCTTC
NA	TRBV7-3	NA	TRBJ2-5	CASSKLSQETQYF	TGTGCCAGCAGCAAACTATCCCAAGAGACCCAGTACTTC
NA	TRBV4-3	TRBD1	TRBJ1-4	CASSRLGQEKLFF	TGCGCCAGCAGCCGACTGGGACAGGAAAAACTGTTTTTT
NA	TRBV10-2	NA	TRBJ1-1	CASEGGHRNTEAFF	TGCGCCAGCGAAGGGGGACATAGGAACACTGAAGCTTTCTTT
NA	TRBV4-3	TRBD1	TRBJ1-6	CASSHDRGNSPLHF	TGCGCCAGCAGCCACGACAGGGGGAATTCACCCCTCCACTTT
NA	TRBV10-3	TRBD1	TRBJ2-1	CAIRDPGQGTTEQFF	TGTGCCATCAGAGACCCGGGACAGGGGACGACTGAGCAGTTCTTC
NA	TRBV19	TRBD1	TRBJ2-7	CASSDRGPSYEQYF	TGTGCCAGCTCTGACAGGGGGCCATCCTACGAGCAGTACTTC
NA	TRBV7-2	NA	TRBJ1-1	CASSNPGTEAFF	TGTGCCAGCTCCAACCCGGGGACTGAAGCTTTCTTT
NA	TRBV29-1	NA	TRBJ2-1	CSVERLEITSEQFF	TGCAGCGTTGAGAGGTTAGAGATCACAAGTGAGCAGTTCTTC
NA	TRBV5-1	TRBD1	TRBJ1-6	CASSFQNRGTGNSPLHF	TGCGCCAGCAGCTTCCAGAACAGGGGAACGGGCAATTCACCCCTCCACTTT
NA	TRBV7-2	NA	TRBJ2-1	CASSPPGTYNEQFF	TGTGCCAGCAGCCCCCCGGGGACTTACAATGAGCAGTTCTTC
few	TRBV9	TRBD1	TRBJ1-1	CASSVTGANTEAFF	TGTGCCAGCAGCGTGACAGGGGCGAACACTGAAGCTTTCTTT
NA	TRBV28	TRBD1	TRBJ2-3	CASSSDRGFPKSTDTQYF	TGTGCCAGCAGCTCAGACAGGGGATTCCCAAAATCCACAGATACGCAGTATTTT
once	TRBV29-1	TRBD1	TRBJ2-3	CSVAGQYWRDTQYF	TGCAGCGTTGCGGGACAGTACTGGAGGGATACGCAGTATTTT
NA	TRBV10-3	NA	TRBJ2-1	CAISESELVGEQFF	TGTGCCATCAGTGAGTCCGAACTAGTCGGGGAGCAGTTCTTC
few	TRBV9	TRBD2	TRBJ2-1	CASSAEMGLAGENEQFF	TGTGCCAGCAGCGCGGAAATGGGACTAGCGGGAGAGAATGAGCAGTTCTTC
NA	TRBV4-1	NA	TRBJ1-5	CASRSMEANQPQHF	TGCGCCAGCAGGAGTATGGAGGCCAATCAGCCCCAGCATTTT
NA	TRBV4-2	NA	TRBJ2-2	CASSQVMLPAGELFF	TGTGCCAGCAGCCAAGTTATGCTGCCAGCCGGGGAGCTGTTTTTT
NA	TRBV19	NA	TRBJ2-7	CASSIDSGFDEQYF	TGTGCCAGTAGTATAGATTCAGGTTTCGATGAGCAGTACTTC
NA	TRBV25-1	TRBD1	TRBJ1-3	CASSNTGEAGNTIYF	TGTGCCAGCAGCAATACAGGGGAAGCTGGAAACACCATATATTTT
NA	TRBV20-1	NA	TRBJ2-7	CSATYEQYF	TGCAGTGCTACGTACGAGCAGTACTTC
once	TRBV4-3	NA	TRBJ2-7	CASSHAAGTQSYEQYF	TGCGCCAGCAGCCACGCTGCCGGGACTCAATCCTACGAGCAGTACTTC
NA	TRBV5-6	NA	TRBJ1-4	CASSLGTDLNEKLFF	TGTGCCAGCAGCTTGGGGACAGACCTTAATGAAAAACTGTTTTTT
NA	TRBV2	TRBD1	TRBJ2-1	CASGGTGTRYNEQFF	TGTGCCAGCGGGGGGACAGGGACAAGGTACAATGAGCAGTTCTTC
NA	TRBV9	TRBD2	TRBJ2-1	CASSSYSGSGYNEQFF	TGTGCCAGCAGCTCGTATAGCGGGAGCGGCTACAATGAGCAGTTCTTC
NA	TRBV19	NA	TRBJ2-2	CASSISTSRTMAGELFF	TGTGCCAGTAGTATATCAACCTCCCGGACTATGGCCGGGGAGCTGTTTTTT
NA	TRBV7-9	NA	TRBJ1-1	CASSPRTGKAFF	TGTGCCAGCAGCCCGCGTACAGGAAAAGCTTTCTTT
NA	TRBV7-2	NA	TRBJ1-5	CASSPGTRESQPQHF	TGTGCCAGCAGCCCAGGGACAAGGGAGAGTCAGCCCCAGCATTTT
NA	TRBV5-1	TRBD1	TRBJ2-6	CASSLGAGGAGANVLTF	TGCGCCAGCAGCTTGGGTGCAGGGGGCGCCGGGGCCAACGTCCTGACTTTC
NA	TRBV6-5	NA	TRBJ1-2	CASSYSVAGGYGYTF	TGTGCCAGCAGTTACTCGGTCGCCGGGGGATATGGCTACACCTTC
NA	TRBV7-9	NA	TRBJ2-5	CASSFGSQETQYF	TGTGCCAGCAGCTTCGGGTCTCAAGAGACCCAGTACTTC
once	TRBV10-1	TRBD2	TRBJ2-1	CASSFVPSSGSERGEQFF	TGCGCCAGCAGTTTCGTTCCGTCTAGCGGGAGCGAACGGGGTGAGCAGTTCTTC
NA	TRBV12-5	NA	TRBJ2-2	CASGLGLQGELFF	TGTGCTAGTGGTTTGGGTCTTCAGGGGGAGCTGTTTTTT
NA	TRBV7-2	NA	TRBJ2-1	CASSPRGWSSYNEQFF	TGTGCCAGCAGCCCCCGGGGGTGGAGCTCCTACAATGAGCAGTTCTTC
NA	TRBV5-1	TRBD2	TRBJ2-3	CASSLAGGAADTQYF	TGCGCCAGCAGCTTGGCGGGGGGGGCCGCAGATACGCAGTATTTT
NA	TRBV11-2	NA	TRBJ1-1	CASSLEPGQGTEAFF	TGTGCCAGCAGCTTAGAACCGGGTCAGGGCACTGAAGCTTTCTTT
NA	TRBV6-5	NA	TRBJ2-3	CASSRGTDTQYF	TGTGCCAGCAGTCGGGGCACAGATACGCAGTATTTT